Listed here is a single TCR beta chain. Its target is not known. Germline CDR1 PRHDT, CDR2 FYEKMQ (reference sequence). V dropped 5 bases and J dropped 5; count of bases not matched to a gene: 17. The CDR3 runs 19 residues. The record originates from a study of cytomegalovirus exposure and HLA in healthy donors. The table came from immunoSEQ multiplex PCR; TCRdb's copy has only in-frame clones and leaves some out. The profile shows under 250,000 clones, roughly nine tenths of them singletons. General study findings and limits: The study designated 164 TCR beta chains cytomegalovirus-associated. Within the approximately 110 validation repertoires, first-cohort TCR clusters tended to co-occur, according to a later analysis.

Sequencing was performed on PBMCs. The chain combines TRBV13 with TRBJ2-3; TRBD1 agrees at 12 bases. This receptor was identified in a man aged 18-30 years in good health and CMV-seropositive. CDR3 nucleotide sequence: TGTGCCAGCAGCCCCGGGACAGGGGGCATCACCCCGGCCCTAGATACGCAGTATTTT. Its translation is CASSPGTGGITPALDTQYF.